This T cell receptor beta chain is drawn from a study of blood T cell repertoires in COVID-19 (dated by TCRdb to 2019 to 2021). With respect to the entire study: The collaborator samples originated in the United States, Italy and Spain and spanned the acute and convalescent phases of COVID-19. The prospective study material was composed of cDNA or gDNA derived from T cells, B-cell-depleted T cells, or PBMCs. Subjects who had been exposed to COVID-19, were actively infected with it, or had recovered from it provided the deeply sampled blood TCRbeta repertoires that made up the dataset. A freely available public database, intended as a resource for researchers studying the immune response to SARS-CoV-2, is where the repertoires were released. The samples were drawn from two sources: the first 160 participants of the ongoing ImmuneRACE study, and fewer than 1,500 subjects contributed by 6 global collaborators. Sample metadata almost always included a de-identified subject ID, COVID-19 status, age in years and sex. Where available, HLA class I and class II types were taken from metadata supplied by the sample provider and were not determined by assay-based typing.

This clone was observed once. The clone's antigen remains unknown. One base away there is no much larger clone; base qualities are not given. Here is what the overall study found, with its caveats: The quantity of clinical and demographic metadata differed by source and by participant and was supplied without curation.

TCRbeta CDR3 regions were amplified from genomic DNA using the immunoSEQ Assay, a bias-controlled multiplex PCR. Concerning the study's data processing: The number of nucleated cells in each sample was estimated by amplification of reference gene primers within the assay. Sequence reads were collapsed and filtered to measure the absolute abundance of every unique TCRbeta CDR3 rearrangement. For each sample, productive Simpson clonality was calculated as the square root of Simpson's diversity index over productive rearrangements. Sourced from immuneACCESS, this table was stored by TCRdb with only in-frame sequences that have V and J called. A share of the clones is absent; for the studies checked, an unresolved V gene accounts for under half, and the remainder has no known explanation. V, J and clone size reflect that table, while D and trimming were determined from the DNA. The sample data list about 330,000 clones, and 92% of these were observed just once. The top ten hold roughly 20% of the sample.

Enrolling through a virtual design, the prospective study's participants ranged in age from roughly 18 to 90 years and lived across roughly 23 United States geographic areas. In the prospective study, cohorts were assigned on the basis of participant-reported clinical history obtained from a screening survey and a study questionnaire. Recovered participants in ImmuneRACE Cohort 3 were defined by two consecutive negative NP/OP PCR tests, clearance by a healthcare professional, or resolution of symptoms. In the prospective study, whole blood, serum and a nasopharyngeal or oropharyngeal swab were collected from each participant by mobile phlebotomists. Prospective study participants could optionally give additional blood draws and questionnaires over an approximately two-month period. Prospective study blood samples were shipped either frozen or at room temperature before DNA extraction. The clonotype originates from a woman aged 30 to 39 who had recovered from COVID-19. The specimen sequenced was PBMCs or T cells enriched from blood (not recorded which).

This receptor has the CDR3 CASSPGTGWEQPQHF. The nucleotide sequence is TGTGCCAGTAGTCCGGGGACAGGGTGGGAACAGCCCCAGCATTTT. This receptor chain uses TRBV19 and TRBJ1-5; 9 central bases correspond to TRBD1. The CDR3 holds 15 amino acids from the cysteine to the phenylalanine. Just the 45-base CDR3 DNA is kept, in frame starting at base 1. V is pruned by 5 bases and J by 7 bases, leaving 9 bases of the junction without a gene match. The germline V gene (reference sequence) supplies CDR1 LNHDA and CDR2 SQIVND.